These 8 T cell receptor beta chains were all obtained from the same sample, sequenced in a study of response to subunit inactivated influenza vaccine. TCRdb re-derived calls from the RT-PCR reads in MiXCR, one entry per CDR3 protein. The sample has about 800,000 distinct CDR3 sequences, around 20% seen once; the top ten hold roughly 10%. Here the sequenced sample was PBMCs from blood, taken about 5 days after vaccination. The receptor set was obtained from a man aged 45-65 years who received an inactivated influenza vaccine.

This clonotype showed up just once. The genes are TRBV12-3 or TRBV12-4 and TRBJ2-5; 8 bases are shared with TRBD1. J gave up 5 bases and V 4 bases, and 9 bases lay outside the gene matches. The CDR3 is 15 residues long. The CDR3 DNA reads as TGTGCCAGCAGTTCGTTTACAGGGGGAGAGGAGACCCAGTACTTC. Protein product: CASSSFTGGEETQYF.

The rearrangement joins TRBV2 to TRBJ2-1; tentatively, D is TRBD1 (6 bases). Germline CDR1 SNHLY, CDR2 FYNNEI. The CDR3 sequence is 18 residues long. Trimming cost V 6 bases and J 6 bases, with 27 bases left between them. The CDR3 reads CASSSEKGHLRIVNEQFF. The CDR3 DNA is TGTGCCAGCAGCTCCGAAAAGGGACACCTCAGAATCGTCAATGAGCAGTTCTTC.

This clonotype has just a few counts. J is TRBJ2-1 and V is TRBV5-1; 12 positions match TRBD2. Looked up from germline, CDR1 is SGHRS and CDR2 is YFSETQ. The ends lost 4 bases at V and 6 bases at J; junction bases unmatched: 8. CDR3 length: 16 residues. The DNA for the CDR3 is TGCGCCAGCAGCCCACCGACTAGCGGGAGCCTCAATGAGCAGTTCTTC. Translation gives CASSPPTSGSLNEQFF.

In this sample, this clonotype turned up a few times. The V and J genes are TRBV7-2 and TRBJ2-5; tentatively, D is TRBD1 (5 bases). Looked up from germline, CDR1 is SGHTA and CDR2 is FQGNSA. The CDR3 extends over 15 amino acids. V was pared by 4 bases and J by 5 bases, with 17 bases between. CDR3 bases: TGTGCCAGCAGCTCAGCCTCGACAGTTTACGAGACCCAGTACTTC. Amino acid sequence: CASSSASTVYETQYF.

This clonotype was observed at least ten times. This rearrangement joins TRBV7-2 to TRBJ2-5, with 10 bases that match TRBD1. Germline trimming cut 6 bases from V and 3 bases from J; bases unmatched to any gene: 7. The CDR3 consists of 15 residues. Per the germline V gene, CDR1 is SGHTA and CDR2 is FQGNSA. For the CDR3, the DNA is TGTGCCAGCAGTCTCATGGGACAGGGGAAAGAGACCCAGTACTTC. It is translated as CASSLMGQGKETQYF.

This clonotype has a handful of counts. The chain is built from TRBV2 and TRBJ1-1, with 9 positions matching TRBD1. J was trimmed by 1 base and V by 9 bases; bases with no gene match: 6. The CDR3 totals 14 residues. Germline CDR1 is SNHLY and CDR2 is FYNNEI. The CDR3, as DNA: TGTGCCAGTCAAAACAGGGGGCCGAACACTGAAGCTTTCTTT. It specifies CASQNRGPNTEAFF.

The chain employs TRBV5-1 and TRBJ2-7; 9 bases are shared with TRBD1. The CDR3 extends over 16 amino acids. Germline V lookup: CDR1 SGHRS, CDR2 YFSETQ. Trimming cost V 0 bases and J 0 bases; bases outside gene matches: 4. CDR3 sequence reads: CASSLVTGGYSYEQYF. The CDR3 DNA reads TGCGCCAGCAGCTTGGTGACAGGGGGTTACTCCTACGAGCAGTACTTC.

This clonotype has a single count. This chain uses TRBV29-1 with TRBJ2-7; TRBD2 aligns across 12 bases. This CDR3 is built from 15 residues. The V gene end was trimmed by 6 bases and the J gene end by 7 bases; junction bases not matched to a gene: 13. Looked up from germline, CDR1 is SQVTM and CDR2 is ANQGSEA. The CDR3 sequence: CSVLLAGGPRGEQYF. The CDR3 DNA follows: TGCAGCGTCCTTCTAGCGGGAGGGCCGAGGGGGGAGCAGTACTTC.